This T cell receptor beta chain was identified in a study of human T cells and chemical hapten exposure. TCRdb reanalysed the RACE reads using MiXCR and keeps one entry per CDR3 protein. The sample holds around 75,000 distinct CDR3 sequences; 10% to 15% are singletons and the top ten take approximately 3.7%. Time point denoted: patch test 1, 2 weeks after DPC sensitization. Treatment indicated: therapeutic diphenylcyclopropenone sensitization with weekly scalp DPC. This CDR3 spans 13 amino acids. Trimming removed 2 bases at V and 4 bases at J, with 5 bases between. Germline values: CDR1 MNHEY, CDR2 SMNVEV (reference sequence).

The input for sequencing was whole blood, taken in connection with sensitization to the hapten diphenylcyclopropenone (DPC). This receptor was identified in a woman aged 55-70 years with alopecia areata. Some clones in this sample may be carry-over from other donors' samples. The V call is TRBV27, the J call TRBJ2-2, with D unclear. In DNA, the CDR3 is TGTGCCAGCAGTTTACACGCCACCGGGGAGCTGTTTTTT. This encodes CASSLHATGELFF.